The clone carrying this T cell receptor (beta chain) was picked up a small number of times. Its specificity is not known. The source of the sample is a study of CD8 T cells in ankylosing spondylitis. It was by quantitative 5'-RACE with molecular barcodes that TCR beta libraries were made. MiXCR was run by TCRdb on the 5' RACE reads, yielding one entry per CDR3 protein. The profile shows about 800,000 distinct CDR3 sequences, about 10% of them singletons. In germline, CDR1 is MGHDK, CDR2 SYGVNS. The CDR3 has 12 residues. V was trimmed by 4 bases and J by 7 bases, leaving 10 bases between them. Study-level results: Previously reported in reactive arthritis synovial fluid and blood were some of the motif variants. According to the report, clones linked to the disease were significantly enriched in matched synovial fluid samples taken from ankylosing spondylitis patients. With a CD8+ phenotype, disease-linked clones were relatively rare in peripheral blood. A TCR beta motif of fewer than ten highly homologous variants seemed to mark ankylosing spondylitis blood.

The clonotype was recovered from a male donor with ankylosing spondylitis. The chain is built from TRBV25-1 and TRBJ1-2, with a tentative D call TRBD1 (5 bases). The sequencing sample was made of blood, either unsorted or a sorted T cell fraction (not recorded which). The CDR3 is CASSVSGAGYTF. In nucleotides, the CDR3 is TGTGCCAGCAGTGTCTCCGGGGCTGGCTACACCTTC.